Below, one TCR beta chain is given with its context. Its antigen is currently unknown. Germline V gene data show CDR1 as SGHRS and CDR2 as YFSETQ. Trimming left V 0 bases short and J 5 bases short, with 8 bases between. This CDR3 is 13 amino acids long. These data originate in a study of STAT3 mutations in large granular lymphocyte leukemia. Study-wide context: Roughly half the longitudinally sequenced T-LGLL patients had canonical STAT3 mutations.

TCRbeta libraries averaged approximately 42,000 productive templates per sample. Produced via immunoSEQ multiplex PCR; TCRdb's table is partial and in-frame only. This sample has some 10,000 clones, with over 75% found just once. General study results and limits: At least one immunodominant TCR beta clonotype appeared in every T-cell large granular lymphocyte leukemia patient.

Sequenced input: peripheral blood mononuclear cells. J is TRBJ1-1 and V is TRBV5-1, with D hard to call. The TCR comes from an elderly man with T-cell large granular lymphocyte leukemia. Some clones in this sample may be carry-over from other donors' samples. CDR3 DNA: TGCGCCAGCAGCTTGGGGCAAGAGACTGAAGCTTTCTTT. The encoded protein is CASSLGQETEAFF.